The clone carrying this T cell receptor (beta chain) was counted a single time. What it binds is not known. An end of the junction does not agree with germline; a read error may underlie this. cDNA carried unique molecular identifiers, and a universal primer site was added by template switching. From the 5' RACE reads, TCRdb called clonotypes with MiXCR, one entry per CDR3 protein. The table shows roughly 1.6 million distinct CDR3 sequences, with more than 30% occurring only once. The CDR3 loop spans 13 amino acids. The germline CDR1 and CDR2 sequences are MNHEY and SVGAGI. The data are from a study of identical twins. Study-wide results and limits: Analyses based on zero insertions could be partly confounded by invariant MAIT and iNKT cells. Abundant cord blood beta clonotypes carried fewer insertions; memory repertoires showed none.

The rearrangement links TRBV6-5 to TRBJ2-1; D uncertain. What was sequenced was cord blood. This clonotype was obtained from a newborn girl in good health. The CDR3 loop reads CASKNPLGNEQLF. CDR3 nucleotide sequence: TGTGCCAGCAAAAATCCGCTCGGTAATGAGCAGTTATTC.